The rows below give T cell receptor beta chains drawn from one sample of a study of T-cell reconstitution after alpha-beta-depleted transplantation in children. TCRdb called the PCR reads again in MiXCR, with one record for every CDR3 protein. Of a few hundred thousand distinct CDR3 sequences listed, over 8% are singletons. The starting material was PBMCs from the stem cell graft donor, obtained from the stem cell graft. These receptor sequences come from a human donor who donated a stem cell graft to a child with SCID. Both conserved end residues are part of each CDR3. D genes are given only for firm matches. Some rows have no size entry. The others give once, few or many, or a class for an expanded clone.

v_gene	j_gene	len	d_gene	abundance	CDR3nt	CDR3aa
TRBV12-3/TRBV12-4	TRBJ1-3	15	NA	few	TGTGCCAGCAGCTTGGACGGTTTCTCTGGAAACACCATATATTTT	CASSLDGFSGNTIYF
TRBV5-1	TRBJ2-5	16	TRBD1	many	TGCGCCAGCAGCCGACGGGCCTCGGGACAGGGGGAGACCCAGTACTTC	CASSRRASGQGETQYF
TRBV18	TRBJ2-7	15	TRBD1	few	TGTGCCAGCTCACCAGGCAGGAGGGACAGGGACGAGCAGTACTTC	CASSPGRRDRDEQYF
TRBV5-1	TRBJ1-1	14	TRBD1	NA	TGCGCCAGCAGCAGAAACCGGGACAGGGGTGAGGCTTTCTTT	CASSRNRDRGEAFF
TRBV15	TRBJ2-5	18	TRBD2	few	TGTGCCACCAGCAGAAATAGGGGACTAGCGGGGGGCAAGGAGACCCAGTACTTC	CATSRNRGLAGGKETQYF
TRBV12-3/TRBV12-4	TRBJ2-2	13	NA	NA	TGTGCCAGCAGCCCCGGAGACGCCGGGGAGCTGTTTTTT	CASSPGDAGELFF
TRBV12-3/TRBV12-4	TRBJ2-4	14	NA	NA	TGTGCCAGCAGTTTAGGACAGTCCAAAAACATTCAGTACTTC	CASSLGQSKNIQYF
TRBV12-3/TRBV12-4	TRBJ2-1	11	NA	many	TGTGCCAGCAGTTTTATGTATGAGCAGTTCTTC	CASSFMYEQFF
TRBV5-1	TRBJ1-5	15	NA	NA	TGCGCCAGCAGCTTGGCCGGGCTGGGCAATCAGCCCCAGCATTTT	CASSLAGLGNQPQHF
TRBV11-2	TRBJ2-6	17	NA	many	TGTGCCAGCAGCTCCCCAATGGGGCCCTCTGGGGCCAACGTCCTGACTTTC	CASSSPMGPSGANVLTF
TRBV2	TRBJ2-1	13	TRBD1	many	TGTGCCAGCAGGCAGACAGGGGGCAATGAGCAGTTCTTC	CASRQTGGNEQFF
TRBV10-3	TRBJ2-1	13	NA	NA	TGTGCCATCGGGGGAAACTCCTACAATGAGCAGTTCTTC	CAIGGNSYNEQFF
TRBV12-3/TRBV12-4	TRBJ1-1	13	TRBD1	NA	TGTGCCAGCGGGAACAGGGGTTTCACTGAAGCTTTCTTT	CASGNRGFTEAFF
TRBV10-3	TRBJ2-1	14	TRBD1	few	TGTGCCATCAGTGAGGACAGGGGGTACAATGAGCAGTTCTTC	CAISEDRGYNEQFF
TRBV5-6	TRBJ1-4	12	NA	few	TGTGCCAGCAGCTTATTCGGAGAAAAACTGTTTTTT	CASSLFGEKLFF
TRBV7-8	TRBJ2-7	15	NA	many	TGTGCCAGCAGCTTAGGTCGCACCTCCTTATACGAGCAGTACTTC	CASSLGRTSLYEQYF
TRBV27	TRBJ2-7	15	NA	few	TGTGCCAGCAGTTTATCAGGGCAGATAACCTACGAGCAGTACTTC	CASSLSGQITYEQYF
TRBV10-3	TRBJ2-5	16	TRBD2	NA	TGTGCCATCAGTGGCAGACTAGCGGGGGGCGAAGAGACCCAGTACTTC	CAISGRLAGGEETQYF
TRBV7-3	TRBJ1-5	13	NA	NA	TGTGCCAGCAGCTCAGAGGGGAGACAGCCCCAGCATTTT	CASSSEGRQPQHF
TRBV13	TRBJ2-1	13	NA	NA	TGTGCCAGCAGGCCCCCCCGGGGATATGAGCAGTTCTTC	CASRPPRGYEQFF
TRBV3-1	TRBJ1-4	13	NA	many	TGTGCCAGCAGCCAAGATAGCGTGTCTAGGCTGTTTTTT	CASSQDSVSRLFF
TRBV4-2	TRBJ2-7	16	TRBD2	few	TGTGCCAGCAGCCAAGACGGCGGGGGAGATTCCTACGAGCAGTACTTC	CASSQDGGGDSYEQYF
TRBV12-3/TRBV12-4	TRBJ2-1	15	TRBD1	many	TGTGCCAGCAGTCCTGGACAGGGGGCCGGCAATGAGCAGTTCTTC	CASSPGQGAGNEQFF